The rows below give T cell receptor beta chains drawn from one sample of a study of blood T cells in healthy people across ages. TCRdb analysed the 5' RACE reads with MiXCR anew, one entry per CDR3 protein. The data hold some 1.4 million distinct CDR3 sequences, with 40% to 50% observed a single time. The sample comprised blood. These receptors all come from a woman aged 18-29 years in good health. Both conserved end residues are part of each CDR3. The order of the fields is V gene, D gene, J gene, clone size, CDR3 protein, CDR3 DNA. The D gene is left open where the match is weak. Expanded clones get a size class; other rows say once, few or many, or leave the size out.

V: TRBV20-1; D: TRBD2; J: TRBJ2-1; size: NA; CDR3: CSARDLAGGRSSYNEQFF; DNA: TGCAGTGCTAGAGATCTAGCGGGGGGTAGGAGCTCCTACAATGAGCAGTTCTTC
V: TRBV6-1; D: NA; J: TRBJ2-7; size: few; CDR3: CASNEPGASSYEQYF; DNA: TGTGCCAGCAACGAACCGGGAGCTAGCTCCTACGAGCAGTACTTC
V: TRBV6-1; D: TRBD1; J: TRBJ1-1; size: NA; CDR3: CASSQDRDAPGVNTEAFF; DNA: TGTGCCAGCAGCCAAGACAGGGACGCCCCAGGAGTGAACACTGAAGCTTTCTTT
V: TRBV19; D: TRBD1; J: TRBJ1-2; size: NA; CDR3: CASSSHRDRVHYGYTF; DNA: TGTGCCAGTAGTTCGCATAGGGACAGGGTGCACTATGGCTACACCTTC
V: TRBV5-1; D: NA; J: TRBJ2-1; size: few; CDR3: CASSLGGSVDEQFF; DNA: TGCGCCAGCAGCTTGGGGGGGTCTGTGGATGAGCAGTTCTTC
V: TRBV4-1; D: TRBD1; J: TRBJ2-7; size: few; CDR3: CASSQDPRDRERKQYF; DNA: TGCGCCAGCAGCCAAGACCCGCGGGACAGGGAAAGGAAGCAGTACTTC
V: TRBV5-6; D: NA; J: TRBJ1-1; size: NA; CDR3: CASSRTSRDTEAFF; DNA: TGTGCCAGCAGCCGTACCTCTCGGGACACTGAAGCTTTCTTT
V: TRBV12-5; D: TRBD2; J: TRBJ2-1; size: NA; CDR3: CATLSAGGDNEQFF; DNA: TGTGCTACACTATCTGCGGGAGGGGACAATGAGCAGTTCTTC
V: TRBV10-1; D: NA; J: TRBJ2-5; size: few; CDR3: CASGMPRGTQYF; DNA: TGCGCCAGCGGGATGCCAAGGGGGACCCAGTACTTC
V: TRBV20-1; D: TRBD1; J: TRBJ1-2; size: NA; CDR3: CSASTNFGTGRVDYGYTF; DNA: TGCAGTGCTTCGACAAACTTCGGGACAGGGAGGGTCGACTATGGCTACACCTTC
V: TRBV20-1; D: TRBD1; J: TRBJ2-7; size: few; CDR3: CSALPGTGIGEQYF; DNA: TGCAGTGCTCTTCCCGGGACAGGTATCGGCGAGCAGTACTTC
V: TRBV6-6; D: NA; J: TRBJ2-1; size: few; CDR3: CASMDPDPRNVQFF; DNA: TGTGCCAGCATGGACCCCGACCCTAGGAATGTGCAGTTCTTC
V: TRBV6-5; D: NA; J: TRBJ1-6; size: NA; CDR3: CASSPSRWPLHF; DNA: TGTGCCAGCAGCCCCTCTCGGTGGCCCCTCCACTTT
V: TRBV19; D: TRBD2; J: TRBJ2-2; size: few; CDR3: CASSPGLAGGPNTGELFF; DNA: TGTGCCAGTAGTCCGGGGCTAGCGGGAGGTCCGAACACCGGGGAGCTGTTTTTT
V: TRBV6-2/TRBV6-3; D: NA; J: TRBJ1-2; size: NA; CDR3: CASSYSGQLAYGYTF; DNA: TGTGCCAGCAGTTACTCGGGTCAGCTCGCCTACGGCTACACCTTC